These 29 T cell receptor beta chains share one sample of origin, sequenced in a study of response to subunit inactivated influenza vaccine. TCRdb fed the RT-PCR reads into MiXCR, producing one record per CDR3 protein. This sample has fewer than 550,000 distinct CDR3 sequences, with around 25% found just once. The specimen comprised CD4+ T cells sorted from PBMCs, sampled around 5 days after vaccination. These receptor sequences come from a man aged 45-65 years who received an inactivated influenza vaccine.

This chain links TRBV20-1 with TRBJ2-4; D uncertain. Germline loops: CDR1 DFQATT, CDR2 SNEGSKA (reference sequence). Between the trimmed V and J ends, which lost 5 bases and 0 bases, there was a span of 8 bases. CDR3 length: 13 residues. The CDR3 DNA reads TGCAGTGCTGGTCAGCTAGCCAAAAACATTCAGTACTTC. Translated, it gives CSAGQLAKNIQYF.

The chain carries TRBV7-9 and TRBJ1-3; no clear D gene. CDR1 and CDR2 (germline): SEHNR, FQNEAQ (reference sequence). There are 16 residues in the CDR3. V dropped 5 bases and J dropped 2 bases, with 16 bases sitting between them. CDR3 nucleotides: TGTGCCAGCAGCACCCACGCGGCAGGAACTGGAAACACCATATATTTT. This gives the protein CASSTHAAGTGNTIYF.

The chain couples TRBV29-1 to TRBJ2-3; D possibly corresponds to TRBD2 (5 bases). This CDR3 contains 18 residues. Germline V gene lookup returns CDR1 SQVTM and CDR2 ANQGSEA. V was clipped by 0 bases and J by 1 base, with 20 bases between them. CDR3 protein: CSVEEIIRSVGGTDTQYF. DNA of the CDR3: TGCAGCGTTGAAGAAATCATTCGATCAGTCGGGGGCACAGATACGCAGTATTTT.

This clonotype was counted a few times. The rearrangement joins TRBV18 to TRBJ2-7; possible D gene TRBD2, 5 bases. Trimming shortened V by 4 bases and J by 4 bases, and 14 bases separated the two germline ends. Germline lookup yields CDR1 KGHSH and CDR2 LQKENI. This CDR3 contains 14 residues. The DNA of the CDR3 is TGTGCCAGCTCACGTACATTCGGGGTGTACGAGCAGTACTTC. Translation gives CASSRTFGVYEQYF.

The chain uses TRBV20-1 and TRBJ1-1; 7 bases agree with TRBD1. The CDR3 is 14 amino acids. Looked up from germline, CDR1 is DFQATT and CDR2 is SNEGSKA (reference sequence). V was clipped by 3 bases and J by 4 bases; unmatched bases: 8. The chain's CDR3 is CSARTTGVGTEAFF. The CDR3 region has the DNA TGCAGTGCTAGGACTACAGGGGTGGGCACTGAAGCTTTCTTT.

As for this clonotype: The junction and the germline gene differ at one end; a read error may be behind it. V usage is TRBV18 and J usage is TRBJ2-2, with a tentative D call TRBD2 (5 bases). CDR1 KGHSH and CDR2 LQKENI come from the germline V gene. The CDR3 runs 16 residues. The CDR3 DNA sequence: TGTGCCAGCTCACCCCTACTAGTCTCGAACGCCGGGGAGCTGTTTTTT. Protein product: CASSPLLVSNAGELFF. The variable domain in full, with the rest retrieved from reference TRBV18 and TRBJ2-2, is NAGVMQNPRHLVRRRGQEARLRCSPMKGHSHVYWYRQLPEEGLKFMVYLQKENIIDESGMPKERFSAEFPKEGPSILRIQQVVRGDSAAYFCASSPLLVSNAGELFFGEGSRLTVL.

The rearrangement uses TRBV18 and TRBJ2-3, with D possibly matching TRBD2 (6 bases). V lost 2 bases to trimming and J lost 6 bases, with 12 bases between them. CDR3 length equals 14 residues. CDR1 is KGHSH, CDR2 LQKENI, per germline. CDR3 DNA: TGTGCCAGCTCACCAAGGGACTTCTGGGATACGCAGTATTTT. Protein sequence: CASSPRDFWDTQYF.

This clonotype occurred a few times. V is TRBV29-1 and J is TRBJ1-2; no clear D. V was trimmed by 2 bases and J by 0 bases, leaving 4 bases between them. Germline V gene lookup returns CDR1 SQVTM and CDR2 ANQGSEA. The CDR3 length is 12 residues. In nucleotides, the CDR3 is TGCAGCGTTGAATCAGCTAACTATGGCTACACCTTC. Translation: CSVESANYGYTF.

The genes are TRBV5-1 and TRBJ2-7; no reliable D call. The CDR3 sequence is 13 residues long. V shed 1 base and J shed 4 bases, with 9 bases lying between them. Germline V lookup: CDR1 SGHRS, CDR2 YFSETQ. The CDR3 sequence: CASSLTASYEQYF. The CDR3 DNA is TGCGCCAGCAGCTTGACTGCCTCTTACGAGCAGTACTTC.

This clonotype was seen only a few times. This chain uses TRBV7-2 with TRBJ2-7, with D unresolved. This CDR3 contains 14 residues. Germline CDR1 is SGHTA and CDR2 is FQGNSA. V was trimmed by 4 bases and J by 2 bases, leaving 12 bases between them. CDR3 sequence reads: CASSSAAVTYEQYF. The CDR3, as DNA: TGTGCCAGCAGCTCCGCCGCGGTCACCTACGAGCAGTACTTC.

The genes are TRBV7-2 and TRBJ2-7; D is possibly TRBD1 (6 bases). The V gene's germline CDR1 is SGHTA and CDR2 FQGNSA. Trimming left V 5 bases short and J 3 bases short, with 11 bases between. This CDR3 has 13 residues. In nucleotides, the CDR3 is TGTGCCAGCAGCCAACAGGGCTTCTACGAGCAGTACTTC. This encodes CASSQQGFYEQYF.

This clonotype was observed a few times. J is TRBJ2-7 and V is TRBV29-1; no clear D. Germline CDR1 reads SQVTM; CDR2 reads ANQGSEA. The CDR3 is made up of 13 amino acids. Trimming removed 4 bases from V and 5 bases from J, with 15 bases in between. CDR3 residues: CSVVSLIGHEQYF. The CDR3 region has the DNA TGCAGCGTTGTTTCCCTAATCGGGCACGAGCAGTACTTC.

The chain joins TRBV20-1 to TRBJ2-7; TRBD1 agrees at 9 bases. V lost 0 bases and J lost 3; bases outside the gene matches: 6. Looked up from germline, CDR1 is DFQATT and CDR2 is SNEGSKA (reference sequence). The CDR3 consists of 15 residues. The CDR3 loop reads CSAREPGTGIYEQYF. CDR3 sequence (DNA): TGCAGTGCTAGAGAGCCGGGGACAGGGATCTACGAGCAGTACTTC.

Many counts were recorded for this clonotype. The rearrangement uses TRBV18 and TRBJ2-5; possible D gene TRBD1, 6 bases. Germline V gene lookup returns CDR1 KGHSH and CDR2 LQKENI. Trimming left V 0 bases short and J 6 bases short, with 17 bases between. CDR3 size: 16 residues. The CDR3, as DNA: TGTGCCAGCTCACCACCGGTTGGAACAGGGTGGAAGACCCAGTACTTC. Protein product: CASSPPVGTGWKTQYF.

The V and J genes are TRBV12-3 or TRBV12-4 and TRBJ2-2; 9 nucleotides align to TRBD2. CDR3 length: 16 residues. V was pared by 6 bases and J by 9 bases, with 14 bases of the junction left unmatched. CDR3 loop: CASRSGRTSWARELFF. The CDR3 nucleotides read TGTGCCAGCAGAAGCGGGAGGACTAGCTGGGCTCGGGAGCTGTTTTTT.

This clonotype was found once. This chain links TRBV3-1 with TRBJ2-7; D gene ambiguous. Germline V gene data show CDR1 as LGHDT and CDR2 as YNNKEL (reference sequence). The CDR3 covers 11 residues. V gave up 4 bases and J gave up 7 bases, with 8 bases separating them. The CDR3 loop is CASSRRWEQYF. The CDR3 DNA reads as TGTGCCAGCAGCCGGCGGTGGGAGCAGTACTTC.

The V gene is TRBV7-2, the J gene TRBJ2-7; 7 nucleotides match TRBD2. Germline lookup yields CDR1 SGHTA and CDR2 FQGNSA. Unmatched junction bases numbered 7, after V lost 6 bases and J lost 2 bases. The CDR3 has 14 residues. The chain's CDR3 is CASRPRLATYEQYF. The DNA for the CDR3 is TGTGCCAGCAGGCCTCGACTAGCTACCTACGAGCAGTACTTC.

This rearrangement joins TRBV12-3 or TRBV12-4 to TRBJ2-1, with 9 nucleotides matching TRBD2. V lost 2 bases and J lost 5; bases outside the gene matches: 4. The CDR3 is made up of 15 amino acids. The CDR3 DNA sequence: TGTGCCAGCAGTTTAAGGGTAGCGGGGGACAATGAGCAGTTCTTC. This encodes CASSLRVAGDNEQFF.

Remarks on this clonotype: Just one base apart from a much larger clone, this may be a read error. V gene TRBV24-1 combines with J gene TRBJ1-1; tentative D call: TRBD1 (5 bases). In germline, CDR1 is KGHDR, CDR2 SFDVKD. The CDR3 runs to 14 residues. V was clipped by 8 bases and J by 1 base, with 13 bases between them. CDR3 nucleotides: TGTGCCACCATTGGGACGGGAGGGAACACTGAAGCTTTCTTT. Amino acids: CATIGTGGNTEAFF.

CDR3 in amino acids: CASSLVNTGLGTEAFF. The CDR3, as DNA: TGCGCCAGCAGCTTGGTGAATACAGGGCTCGGCACTGAAGCTTTCTTT. The gene calls are TRBV5-1 and TRBJ1-1; TRBD1 is a possible D gene (6 bases). This CDR3 is built from 16 residues. In germline, CDR1 is SGHRS, CDR2 YFSETQ. Between the trimmed V and J ends, which lost 0 bases and 4 bases, there was a span of 16 bases.

This rearrangement joins TRBV7-8 to TRBJ1-5, with D perhaps matching TRBD1 (5 bases). CDR3 size: 15 residues. V was trimmed by 2 bases and J by 4 bases, leaving 12 bases between them. Germline V lookup: CDR1 SGHVS, CDR2 FQNEAQ. CDR3 sequence (DNA): TGTGCCAGCAGCTTAATCCAGGGTCCGAATCAGCCCCAGCATTTT. The encoded protein is CASSLIQGPNQPQHF.

The chain uses TRBV20-1 and TRBJ2-3; 15 nucleotides line up with TRBD2. CDR3 length: 18 residues. Trimming cost V 7 bases and J 3 bases; bases outside gene matches: 14. Germline V gives CDR1 DFQATT, CDR2 SNEGSKA (reference sequence). The DNA for the CDR3 is TGCAGTGTCAGAGATGGAGGACTAGCGGGGGGGCGGACAGATACGCAGTATTTT. Residues: CSVRDGGLAGGRTDTQYF.

This clonotype has just a few counts. This chain connects TRBV12-3 or TRBV12-4 to TRBJ2-7, with 7 positions matching TRBD1. V was clipped by 5 bases and J by 9 bases; unmatched bases: 4. This CDR3 has 11 residues. The CDR3 nucleotides read TGTGCCAGCAGTAGGGACAGATTGCAGTACTTC. Its translation: CASSRDRLQYF.

This clonotype has only a few counts. V gene TRBV21-1 combines with J gene TRBJ2-1. TRBV21-1 is deemed a pseudogene. CDR3 size: 19 residues. The DNA of the CDR3 is TGTGCCAGCAGCAAAGCTACCAAGGGTTGCACTCTCTCCTACAATGAGCAGTTCTTC. Amino acid sequence: CASSKATKGCTLSYNEQFF.

V is TRBV5-1 and J is TRBJ2-1; D possibly matches TRBD1 or TRBD2 (6 bases each). CDR3 length equals 13 residues. V lost 2 bases and J lost 13, with 16 bases in between. Germline CDR1 is SGHRS and CDR2 is YFSETQ. CDR3 coding DNA: TGCGCCAGCAGCTTCGTTGAGGGGGGCCCCCAGTTCTTC. This gives the protein CASSFVEGGPQFF.

The chain recombines TRBV29-1 with TRBJ2-7, with D possibly called TRBD1 or TRBD2 (7 bases each). This CDR3 has 12 residues. Trimming pared 6 bases from V and 6 bases from J, leaving 15 bases between. Germline V gives CDR1 SQVTM, CDR2 ANQGSEA. This CDR3 is CSVAGQPPEQYF. In nucleotides, the CDR3 is TGCAGCGTAGCGGGACAGCCTCCCGAGCAGTACTTC.

This clonotype came up a few times. The V gene is TRBV7-2, the J gene TRBJ2-2; 7 bases are a match to TRBD2. CDR1 is SGHTA, CDR2 FQGNSA, per germline. V lost 5 bases and J lost 6; bases outside the gene matches: 9. This CDR3 is built from 15 residues. CDR3 nucleotide sequence: TGTGCCAGCAGCCCTGGACTAGGATCGGCCGGGGAGCTGTTTTTT. Translated, it gives CASSPGLGSAGELFF.

This clonotype was observed a handful of times. The rearrangement joins TRBV7-9 to TRBJ2-7; tentatively, D is TRBD2 (6 bases). Germline V lookup: CDR1 SEHNR, CDR2 FQNEAQ (reference sequence). The ends were cut back, 7 bases at V and 6 bases at J, with 10 bases in the middle. The CDR3 has 11 residues. CDR3 protein: CASIKEGEQYF. Written as DNA, the CDR3 is TGTGCCAGCATAAAGGAGGGCGAGCAGTACTTC. The whole variable domain, remainder taken from reference TRBV7-9 and TRBJ2-7, is DTGVSQNPRHKITKRGQNVTFRCDPISEHNRLYWYRQTLGQGPEFLTYFQNEAQLEKSRLLSDRFSAERPKGSFSTLEIQRTEQGDSAMYLCASIKEGEQYFGPGTRLTVT.

The chain employs TRBV20-1 and TRBJ1-1; a possible D gene is TRBD1 (6 bases). The length of the CDR3 is 14 residues. Trimming shortened V by 2 bases and J by 6 bases, and 16 bases separated the two germline ends. Germline-derived CDR1 and CDR2 are DFQATT and SNEGSKA (reference sequence). In nucleotides, the CDR3 is TGCAGTGCTAGAACAGGGCGAGCGGCGGCTGAAGCTTTCTTT. Translated, it gives CSARTGRAAAEAFF.